The T cell receptor (beta chain) under discussion was sequenced for a study of OX40 agonist ivuxolimab in advanced cancers. Study as a whole: Of the patients, three showed partial responses, one with hepatocellular carcinoma and two with cutaneous melanoma. Study-wide results and limits: Among expanded peripheral T cells, antigen specificity went undetermined.

The CDR3 consists of 12 residues. The germline CDR1 and CDR2 sequences are SGHTA and FQGNSA. Trimming cost V 5 bases and J 12 bases; bases outside gene matches: 6. Assay used: immunoSEQ multiplex PCR; TCRdb lists only in-frame clones, some missing. Of about 21,000 clones in the sample, around 85% are singletons; the top ten hold roughly a sixth. Turning to this clone: Its antigen is unidentified.

The rearrangement links TRBV7-2 to TRBJ2-3; 9 bases are a match to TRBD2. Sequences were derived from CD4+ or CD8+ T cells sorted from blood, sampled in a trial of the OX40 agonist ivuxolimab. This TCR was recovered from an adult with an advanced solid tumor such as melanoma, head and neck, liver or kidney cancer. The DNA of the CDR3 is TGTGCCAGCAGCCGTTCTAGCGGGACTCAGTATTTT. Protein product: CASSRSSGTQYF.